The clone carrying this TCR beta chain counts as medium-sized (0.01 to 0.1%). What it binds is unknown. The sample belongs to a study of neoadjuvant anti-PD-1 for oral cavity cancer. Here immunoSEQ multiplex PCR was the method, and the copy in TCRdb shows in-frame clones only, minus some. The table lists approximately 7,400 clones, 48% of them singletons, with over 9% in the top ten. Study results and caveats: Treg/Th17 ratio rose with pretreatment blood and fell with post-treatment tumor TCRbeta clonality.

Patients had newly diagnosed, untreated stage II-IVA oral cavity squamous cell carcinoma. Per germline, CDR1 ENHRY and CDR2 SYGVKD. CDR3 length: 15 amino acids. The junction had 7 bases not matched to a gene; V was cut back by 2 bases and J by 6 bases. The sequencing here drew on tumor tissue, taken before nivolumab (anti-PD-1) treatment. The J gene is TRBJ2-3, the V gene TRBV10-3; 8 bases line up with TRBD2. The TCR originated in a person aged 40-85 years with oral cavity squamous cell carcinoma. CDR3 nucleotides: TGTGCCATCAGTGAGCGAGCGGGAGCTCCCGATACGCAGTATTTT. Encoded protein: CAISERAGAPDTQYF.